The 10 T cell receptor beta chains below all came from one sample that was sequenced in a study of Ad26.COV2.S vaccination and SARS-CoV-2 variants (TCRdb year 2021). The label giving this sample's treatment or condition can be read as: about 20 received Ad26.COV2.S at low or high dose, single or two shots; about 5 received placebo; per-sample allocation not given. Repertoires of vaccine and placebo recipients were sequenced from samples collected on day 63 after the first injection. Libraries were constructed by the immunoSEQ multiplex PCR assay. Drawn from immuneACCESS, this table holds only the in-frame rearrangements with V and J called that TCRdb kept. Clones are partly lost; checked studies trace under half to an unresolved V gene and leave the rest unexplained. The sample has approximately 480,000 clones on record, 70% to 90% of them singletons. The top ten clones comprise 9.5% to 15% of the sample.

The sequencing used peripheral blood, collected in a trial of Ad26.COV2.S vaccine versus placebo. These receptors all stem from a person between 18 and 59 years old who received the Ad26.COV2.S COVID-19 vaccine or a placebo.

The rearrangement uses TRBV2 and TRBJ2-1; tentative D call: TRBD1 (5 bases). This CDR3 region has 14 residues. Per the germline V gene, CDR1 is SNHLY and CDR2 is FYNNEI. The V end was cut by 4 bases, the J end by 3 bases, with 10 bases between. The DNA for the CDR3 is TGTGCCAGCAGTGTGACCGACAGCTACAATGAGCAGTTCTTC. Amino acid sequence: CASSVTDSYNEQFF.

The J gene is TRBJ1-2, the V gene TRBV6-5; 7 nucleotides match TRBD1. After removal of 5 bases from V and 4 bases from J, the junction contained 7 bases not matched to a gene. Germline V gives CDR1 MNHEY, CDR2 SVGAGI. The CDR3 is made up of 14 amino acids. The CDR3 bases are TGTGCCAGCAGTCCCCGACAGGGTGGCTATGGCTACACCTTC. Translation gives CASSPRQGGYGYTF.

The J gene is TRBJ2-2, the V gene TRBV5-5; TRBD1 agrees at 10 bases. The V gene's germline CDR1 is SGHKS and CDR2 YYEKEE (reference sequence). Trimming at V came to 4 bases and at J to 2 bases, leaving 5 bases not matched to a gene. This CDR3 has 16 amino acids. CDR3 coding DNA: TGTGCCAGCAGCGAAGGGACAGGGGTCAACACCGGGGAGCTGTTTTTT. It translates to CASSEGTGVNTGELFF.

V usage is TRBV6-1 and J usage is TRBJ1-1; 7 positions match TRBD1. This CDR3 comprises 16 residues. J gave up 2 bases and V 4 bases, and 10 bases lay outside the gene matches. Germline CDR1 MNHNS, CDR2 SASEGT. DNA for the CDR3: TGTGCCAGCAGTGGGGGAGGAGGGGGCGGTAACACTGAAGCTTTCTTT. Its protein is CASSGGGGGGNTEAFF.

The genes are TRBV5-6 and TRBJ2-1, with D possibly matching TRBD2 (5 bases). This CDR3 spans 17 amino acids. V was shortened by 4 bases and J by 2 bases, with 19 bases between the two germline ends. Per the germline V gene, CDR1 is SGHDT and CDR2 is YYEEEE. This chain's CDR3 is CASSRRPGLVTYNEQFF. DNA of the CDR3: TGTGCCAGCAGCAGGCGACCCGGACTCGTTACCTACAATGAGCAGTTCTTC.

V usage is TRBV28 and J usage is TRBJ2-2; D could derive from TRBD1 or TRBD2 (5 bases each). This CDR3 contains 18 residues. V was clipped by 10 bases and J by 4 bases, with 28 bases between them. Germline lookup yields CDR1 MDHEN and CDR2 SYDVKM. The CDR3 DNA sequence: TGTGCCATGGGGCCTCGGGACGTGAGCCGTCCCGGCACCGGGGAGCTGTTTTTT. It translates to CAMGPRDVSRPGTGELFF.

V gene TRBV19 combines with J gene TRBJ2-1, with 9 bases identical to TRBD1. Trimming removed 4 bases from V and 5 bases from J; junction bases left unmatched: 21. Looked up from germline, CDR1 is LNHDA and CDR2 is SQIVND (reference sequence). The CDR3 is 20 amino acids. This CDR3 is CASSRKTGTGLGPGNNEQFF. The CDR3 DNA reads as TGTGCCAGTAGTAGAAAAACCGGGACAGGGTTGGGACCAGGCAACAATGAGCAGTTCTTC.

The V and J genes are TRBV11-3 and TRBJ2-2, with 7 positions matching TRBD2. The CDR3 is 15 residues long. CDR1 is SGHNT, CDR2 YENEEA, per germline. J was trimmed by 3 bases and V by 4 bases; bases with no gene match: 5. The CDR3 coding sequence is TGTGCCAGCAGCTCCTTCGCGGGGGACACCGGGGAGCTGTTTTTT. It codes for CASSSFAGDTGELFF.

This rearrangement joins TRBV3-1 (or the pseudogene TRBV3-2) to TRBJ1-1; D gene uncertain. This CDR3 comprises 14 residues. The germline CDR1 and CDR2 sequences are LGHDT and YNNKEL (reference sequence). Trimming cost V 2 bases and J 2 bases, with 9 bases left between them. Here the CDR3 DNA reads TGTGCCAGCAGCCAAAGCCTGGTCAACACTGAAGCTTTCTTT. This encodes CASSQSLVNTEAFF.

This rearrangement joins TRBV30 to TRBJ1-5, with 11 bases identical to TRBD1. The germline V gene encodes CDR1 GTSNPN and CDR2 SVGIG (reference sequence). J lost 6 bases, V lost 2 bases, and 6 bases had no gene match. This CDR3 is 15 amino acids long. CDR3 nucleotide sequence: TGTGCCTGGAGTCCAGGACAGGGGGCTTCTCAGCCCCAGCATTTT. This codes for CAWSPGQGASQPQHF.